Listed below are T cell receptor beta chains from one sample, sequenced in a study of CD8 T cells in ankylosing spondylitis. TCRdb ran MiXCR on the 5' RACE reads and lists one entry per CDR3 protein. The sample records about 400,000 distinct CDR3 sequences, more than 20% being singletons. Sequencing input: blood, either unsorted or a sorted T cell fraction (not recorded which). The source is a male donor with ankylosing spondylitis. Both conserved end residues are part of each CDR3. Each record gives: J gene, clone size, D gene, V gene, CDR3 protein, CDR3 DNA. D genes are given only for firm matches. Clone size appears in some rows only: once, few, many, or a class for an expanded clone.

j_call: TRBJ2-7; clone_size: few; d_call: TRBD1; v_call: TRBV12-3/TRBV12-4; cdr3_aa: CASSRTGIGTYEQYF; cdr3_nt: TGTGCCAGCAGTCGGACAGGGATTGGGACCTACGAGCAGTACTTC
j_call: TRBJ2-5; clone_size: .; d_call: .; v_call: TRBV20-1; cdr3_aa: CSARDLVDETQYF; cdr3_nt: TGCAGTGCTAGAGATCTAGTCGACGAGACCCAGTACTTC
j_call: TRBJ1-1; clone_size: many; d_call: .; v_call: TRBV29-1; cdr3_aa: CSVQGQVTEAFF; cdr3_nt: TGCAGCGTTCAGGGTCAGGTAACTGAAGCTTTCTTT
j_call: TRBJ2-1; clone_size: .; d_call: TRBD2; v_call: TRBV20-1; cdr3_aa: CSARAYGTSSANEQFF; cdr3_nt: TGCAGTGCTAGGGCGTATGGGACTAGTTCAGCAAATGAGCAGTTCTTC
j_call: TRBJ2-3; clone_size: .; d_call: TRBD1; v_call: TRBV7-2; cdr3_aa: CASSSDRVRGTDTQYF; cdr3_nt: TGTGCCAGCAGCTCAGACAGGGTTCGTGGTACAGATACGCAGTATTTT
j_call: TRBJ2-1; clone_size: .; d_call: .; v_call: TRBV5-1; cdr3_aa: CASSLDGNSIYNEQFF; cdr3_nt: TGCGCCAGCAGCTTGGACGGGAACTCCATCTACAATGAGCAGTTCTTC
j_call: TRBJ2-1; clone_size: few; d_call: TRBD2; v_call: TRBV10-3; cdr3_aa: CAISPGLAGGTHNEQFF; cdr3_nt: TGTGCCATCAGCCCGGGACTAGCGGGAGGTACCCACAATGAGCAGTTCTTC
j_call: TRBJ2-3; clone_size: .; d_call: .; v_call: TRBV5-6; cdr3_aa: CASSPVRFTDTQYF; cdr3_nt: TGTGCCAGCAGCCCGGTGCGGTTTACAGATACGCAGTATTTT
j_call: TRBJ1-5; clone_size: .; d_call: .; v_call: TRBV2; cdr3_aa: CASRREKNQPQHF; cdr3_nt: TGTGCCAGCAGAAGAGAAAAAAATCAGCCCCAGCATTTT
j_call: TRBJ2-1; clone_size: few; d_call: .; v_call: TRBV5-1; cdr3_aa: CASSPWGASNEQFF; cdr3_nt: TGCGCCAGCAGCCCATGGGGGGCCTCCAATGAGCAGTTCTTC
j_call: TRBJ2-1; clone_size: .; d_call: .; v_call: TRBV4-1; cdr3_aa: CASSQETQGWSSEQFF; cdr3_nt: TGCGCCAGCAGCCAAGAAACCCAGGGATGGAGCAGTGAGCAGTTCTTC
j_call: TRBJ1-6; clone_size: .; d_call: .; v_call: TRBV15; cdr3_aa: CALKSRATVNSPLHF; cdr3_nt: TGTGCCCTAAAAAGTCGGGCGACAGTTAATTCACCCCTCCACTTT
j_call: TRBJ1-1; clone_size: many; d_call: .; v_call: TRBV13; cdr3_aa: CASSSTLLNTEAFF; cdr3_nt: TGTGCCAGCAGCTCCACACTGCTGAACACTGAAGCTTTCTTT
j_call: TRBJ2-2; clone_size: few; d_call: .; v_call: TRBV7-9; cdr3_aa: CASSGQRSLNTGELFF; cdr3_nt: TGTGCCAGCAGCGGCCAGCGGTCCCTGAACACCGGGGAGCTGTTTTTT
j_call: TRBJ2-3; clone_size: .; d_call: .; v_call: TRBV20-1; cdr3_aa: CSAHPIERSTQYF; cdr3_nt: TGCAGTGCTCACCCCATCGAGCGGAGTACGCAGTATTTT